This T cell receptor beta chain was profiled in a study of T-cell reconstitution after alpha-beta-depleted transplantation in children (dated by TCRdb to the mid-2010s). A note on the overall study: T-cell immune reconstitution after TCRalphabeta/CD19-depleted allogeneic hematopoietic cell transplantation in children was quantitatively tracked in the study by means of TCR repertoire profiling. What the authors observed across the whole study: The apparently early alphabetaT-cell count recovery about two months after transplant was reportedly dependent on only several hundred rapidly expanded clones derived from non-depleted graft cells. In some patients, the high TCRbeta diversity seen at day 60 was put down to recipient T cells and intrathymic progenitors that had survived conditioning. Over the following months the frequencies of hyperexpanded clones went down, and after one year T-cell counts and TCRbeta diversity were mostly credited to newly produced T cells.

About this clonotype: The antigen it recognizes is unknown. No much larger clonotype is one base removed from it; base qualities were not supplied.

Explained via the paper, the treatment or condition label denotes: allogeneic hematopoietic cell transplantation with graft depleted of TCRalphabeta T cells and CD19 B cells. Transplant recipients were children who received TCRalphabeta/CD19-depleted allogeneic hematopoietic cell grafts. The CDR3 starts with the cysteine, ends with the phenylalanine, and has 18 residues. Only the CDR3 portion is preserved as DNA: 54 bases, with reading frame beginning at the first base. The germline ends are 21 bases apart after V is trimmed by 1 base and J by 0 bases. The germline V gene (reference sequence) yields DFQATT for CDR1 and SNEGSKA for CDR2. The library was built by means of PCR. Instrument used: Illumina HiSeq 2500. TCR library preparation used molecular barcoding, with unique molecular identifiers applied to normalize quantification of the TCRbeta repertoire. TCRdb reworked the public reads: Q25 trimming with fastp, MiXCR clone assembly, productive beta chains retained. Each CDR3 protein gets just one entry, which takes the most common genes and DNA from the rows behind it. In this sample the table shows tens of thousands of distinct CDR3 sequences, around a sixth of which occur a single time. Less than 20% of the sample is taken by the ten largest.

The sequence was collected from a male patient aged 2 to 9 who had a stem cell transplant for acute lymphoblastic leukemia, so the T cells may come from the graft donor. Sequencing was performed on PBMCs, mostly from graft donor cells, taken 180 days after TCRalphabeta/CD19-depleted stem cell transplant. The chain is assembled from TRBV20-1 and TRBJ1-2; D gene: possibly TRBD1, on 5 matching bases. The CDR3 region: CSARGGLLGTLANYGYTF. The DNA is TGCAGTGCTAGAGGAGGTCTGTTAGGGACCCTAGCTAACTATGGCTACACCTTC.